The entry that follows covers one T cell receptor (beta chain) sequence. The repertoire was sequenced with immunoSEQ multiplex PCR; TCRdb's copy has only in-frame clones and lacks some. The sample includes some 150,000 clones, 65% to 85% of them seen just once. The sample is drawn from a study of blood T cell repertoires in COVID-19. Study background: PBMCs, B-cell-depleted T cells, or T cells provided the cDNA or gDNA that made up the material.

Looked up from germline, CDR1 is SEHNR and CDR2 is FQNEAQ (reference sequence). The CDR3 is 15 amino acids. V lost 4 bases, J lost 4 bases, and 6 bases stayed unmatched. The genes are TRBV7-9 and TRBJ1-3; 8 nucleotides agree with TRBD1. Material: peripheral blood. The TCR comes from a man aged 60-69 years with active or convalescent COVID-19. The DNA of the CDR3 is TGTGCCAGCAGCTCCCAGGACAGGGAGGGAAACACCATATATTTT. This codes for CASSSQDREGNTIYF.